These 10 T cell receptor beta chains came from one sample sequenced in a study of Graves' ophthalmopathy and Graves' hyperthyroidism. RNA transcripts served as template for amplifying TCR beta CDR3 sequences. After a first-round RT-PCR with HTBI primers, a second-round multiplex PCR was run. MiXCR was run by TCRdb on the multiplex PCR reads, yielding one entry per CDR3 protein. This table has around 520,000 distinct CDR3 sequences, 35% to 40% appearing once. Sequencing used peripheral blood or thyroid tissue (not recorded which). The source of these receptors is an adult man with Graves' hyperthyroidism.

Here the CDR3 DNA reads TGTGCCAGCAGCGACACTCTAGCTGGGGGCACAGATACGCAGTATTTT. Encoded protein: CASSDTLAGGTDTQYF. The chain carries TRBV7-9 and TRBJ2-3; D is perhaps TRBD2 (5 bases). Trimming took off 5 bases at V and 1 base at J, with 16 bases between the two ends. CDR3 size: 16 residues. Per the germline V gene, CDR1 is SEHNR and CDR2 is FQNEAQ (reference sequence).

The table lists this clonotype with a few counts. The J gene is TRBJ1-1, the V gene TRBV14, with D unresolved. The germline V gene encodes CDR1 SGHDN and CDR2 FVKESK. V shed 8 bases and J shed 0 bases, with 19 bases lying between them. The CDR3 loop spans 16 amino acids. As DNA, the CDR3 is TGTGCCAGCTCACCACGCGCAGGCCAGCTGAACACTGAAGCTTTCTTT. Its protein is CASSPRAGQLNTEAFF. The full variable domain, rest sourced from reference TRBV14 and TRBJ1-1, is EAGVTQFPSHSVIEKGQTVTLRCDPISGHDNLYWYRRVMGKEIKFLLHFVKESKQDESGMPNNRFLAERTGGTYSTLKVQPAELEDSGVYFCASSPRAGQLNTEAFFGQGTRLTVV.

As regards this clonotype: A much larger clone is a single base away; this may be a read error. The chain combines TRBV10-3 with TRBJ2-5; TRBD1 might be the D (6 bases). Germline V CDR1 and CDR2: ENHRY, SYGVKD. The CDR3 covers 13 residues. Trimming took 11 bases from V and 5 from J, leaving 18 bases between them. The CDR3 bases are TGTGCCGGCAGGGCAACAGGGCTCGAGACCCAGTACTTC. As protein: CAGRATGLETQYF.

Remarks on this clonotype: The conserved closing phenylalanine or tryptophan is absent in this CDR3, likely reflecting a read error. This chain uses TRBV19 with TRBJ2-7; 9 nucleotides agree with TRBD2. The V gene's germline CDR1 is LNHDA and CDR2 SQIVND (reference sequence). The CDR3 is made up of 15 amino acids. V shed 5 bases, J shed 5 bases, and the junction held 10 bases outside the gene matches. The CDR3 nucleotides read TGTGCCAGTAGTTCGGGTAGCGGGAGCGTCGACGAGCAGTACCTC. It codes for CASSSGSGSVDEQYL.

This clonotype was observed at least ten times. The chain carries TRBV12-3 or TRBV12-4 and TRBJ1-4; D remains unclear. The V and J ends lost 6 bases and 8 bases respectively, with 13 bases between them. The CDR3 has 13 residues. The CDR3 sequence: CASSLDAVEKLFF. The CDR3, as DNA: TGTGCCAGCAGCCTAGACGCGGTAGAAAAACTGTTTTTT.

This chain joins TRBV6-5 and TRBJ2-7, with 8 bases lining up with TRBD1. The V gene end was trimmed by 6 bases and the J gene end by 5 bases; junction bases not matched to a gene: 9. CDR1 is MNHEY and CDR2 is SVGAGI in the germline V gene. The CDR3 sequence is 14 residues long. CDR3 nucleotide sequence: TGTGCCAGCAGCACCCGGCAGGGGGCCGACGAGCAGTACTTC. Translation: CASSTRQGADEQYF.

This clonotype was seen at least ten times. The rearrangement links TRBV2 to TRBJ1-5; 7 nucleotides line up with TRBD1. The CDR3 is made up of 13 amino acids. The germline CDR1 and CDR2 sequences are SNHLY and FYNNEI. The ends lost 5 bases at V and 5 bases at J; junction bases unmatched: 3. The CDR3, as DNA: TGTGCCAGCAGTCGGGACAGAGATCAGCCCCAGCATTTT. The encoded protein is CASSRDRDQPQHF.

On this clonotype itself: A clone one base away is much larger, so this may be a read error. V gene TRBV20-1 combines with J gene TRBJ2-2; perhaps TRBD1 as D (6 bases). Germline CDR1 DFQATT, CDR2 SNEGSKA (reference sequence). Trimming removed 8 bases at V and 3 bases at J, with 13 bases between. The CDR3 runs to 13 residues. Here the CDR3 reads CSSGTSDTGELFF. The DNA of the CDR3 is TGCAGTTCCGGGACATCGGACACCGGGGAGCTGTTTTTT.

This clonotype was found many times. The rearrangement links TRBV7-8 to TRBJ1-2; 8 bases agree with TRBD1. V was pared by 1 base and J by 8 bases, with 6 bases of the junction left unmatched. This CDR3 has 14 residues. Germline V gene lookup returns CDR1 SGHVS and CDR2 FQNEAQ. CDR3 DNA: TGTGCCAGCAGCTTAGGCCAGGGGGCGTGGGGCTACACCTTC. Translating gives CASSLGQGAWGYTF.

This clonotype was seen repeatedly, ten times or more. V is TRBV29-1 and J is TRBJ1-1; D uncertain. The V end was cut by 6 bases, the J end by 4 bases, with 12 bases between. Per the germline V gene, CDR1 is SQVTM and CDR2 is ANQGSEA. CDR3 length equals 12 residues. The CDR3 sequence: CSVGQRGTEAFF. In nucleotides, the CDR3 is TGCAGCGTAGGGCAAAGAGGCACTGAAGCTTTCTTT.